A single sample gave rise to the 32 T cell receptor beta chains below, sequenced in a study of cytomegalovirus exposure and HLA in healthy donors. The data were produced by immunoSEQ multiplex PCR, yet TCRdb's version contains in-frame clones alone and is incomplete. The repertoire includes approximately 200,000 clones, over 80% of them detected once, and about 0.95% sits in the top ten. The sequencing sample was made of PBMCs. The receptors come from a woman between 18 and 30 years old in good health and CMV-seronegative.

This clone was detected once. The J gene is TRBJ2-7, the V gene TRBV11-2; 9 nucleotides line up with TRBD1. The CDR3 is 14 amino acids. Losses at the gene ends were 5 bases for V and 5 bases for J; bases not matched to a gene: 7. Germline V lookup: CDR1 SGHAT, CDR2 FQNNGV. Written as DNA, the CDR3 is TGTGCCAGCAGCCTCGGGACAGGGCGCAACGAGCAGTACTTC. It codes for CASSLGTGRNEQYF.

V gene TRBV15 combines with J gene TRBJ1-1, with 9 bases that match TRBD1. This CDR3 spans 17 amino acids. Trimming cost V 3 bases and J 7 bases; bases outside gene matches: 15. Per germline, CDR1 LNHNV and CDR2 YYDKDF (reference sequence). For the CDR3, the DNA is TGTGCCACCAGCAGCCAGAATACAGGGGGCGCGAGGAATGAAGCTTTCTTT. Translated: CATSSQNTGGARNEAFF.

The CDR3 sequence: CASSSTRDRLNTEAFF. Here the CDR3 DNA reads TGTGCCAGCAGCTCCACCCGGGACAGATTGAACACTGAAGCTTTCTTT. The rearrangement links TRBV11-3 to TRBJ1-1, with 7 bases that match TRBD1. CDR1 is SGHNT, CDR2 YENEEA, per germline. V trimming: 4 bases; J trimming: 0 bases; junction bases outside the gene matches: 8. The CDR3 has 16 amino acids. Based on the CDR3 plus reference TRBV11-3 and TRBJ1-1, the full variable domain is EAGVVQSPRYKIIEKKQPVAFWCNPISGHNTLYWYLQNLGQGPELLIRYENEEAVDDSQLPKDRFSAERLKGVDSTLKIQPAELGDSAVYLCASSSTRDRLNTEAFFGQGTRLTVV.

The V and J genes are TRBV5-1 and TRBJ1-1, with unresolved D. In germline, CDR1 is SGHRS, CDR2 YFSETQ. The CDR3 is 14 residues long. The germline V and J ends were trimmed by 0 bases and 0 bases, with 6 bases remaining between them. DNA of the CDR3: TGCGCCAGCAGCTTGGGGGCAATGAACACTGAAGCTTTCTTT. Amino acid sequence: CASSLGAMNTEAFF. Combining the CDR3 with reference TRBV5-1 and TRBJ1-1 gives the whole variable domain KAGVTQTPRYLIKTRGQQVTLSCSPISGHRSVSWYQQTPGQGLQFLFEYFSETQRNKGNFPGRFSGRQFSNSRSEMNVSTLELGDSALYLCASSLGAMNTEAFFGQGTRLTVV.

The rearrangement joins TRBV30 to TRBJ2-5; possible D gene TRBD2, 6 bases. The germline V gene has CDR1 GTSNPN and CDR2 SVGIG (reference sequence). The CDR3 runs 17 residues. Between the trimmed V and J ends, which lost 0 bases and 5 bases, there was a span of 22 bases. CDR3 sequence (DNA): TGTGCCTGGAGTGTACCTACAGCCCTGACTAGAGGCGAGACCCAGTACTTC. It is translated as CAWSVPTALTRGETQYF.

The V and J genes are TRBV27 and TRBJ2-5; TRBD2 matches 12 bases. Germline V lookup: CDR1 MNHEY, CDR2 SMNVEV (reference sequence). V was pared by 2 bases and J by 5 bases, with 9 bases of the junction left unmatched. The CDR3 totals 17 residues. The CDR3, as DNA: TGTGCCAGCAGTTTAACGCAGCTCCTAGCGGGGGGGGAGACCCAGTACTTC. This codes for CASSLTQLLAGGETQYF.

The gene calls are TRBV7-8 and TRBJ2-7, with D maybe TRBD1 (6 bases). V gave up 5 bases and J gave up 2 bases, with 10 bases separating them. The CDR3 is 13 amino acids. From germline, CDR1 is SGHVS and CDR2 FQNEAQ. The DNA of the CDR3 is TGTGCCAGCAGCCGACAGGTCGCCTACGAGCAGTACTTC. It codes for CASSRQVAYEQYF.

The V and J genes are TRBV7-7 and TRBJ2-5; D remains ambiguous. Trimming cost V 1 base and J 5 bases, with 11 bases left between them. There are 14 residues in the CDR3. CDR1 is SSHAT, CDR2 FNYEAQ, per germline (reference sequence). In nucleotides, the CDR3 is TGTGCCAGCAGCTTAGACGGCGGATCGGAGACCCAGTACTTC. It translates to CASSLDGGSETQYF.

This clone was recorded a few times. V usage is TRBV6-1 and J usage is TRBJ1-2, with D perhaps matching TRBD1 (5 bases). V was shortened by 3 bases and J by 2 bases, with 7 bases between the two germline ends. The V gene's germline CDR1 is MNHNS and CDR2 SASEGT. The CDR3 sequence is 13 residues long. The CDR3 DNA sequence: TGTGCCAGCAGTGAGTCAGGGAACTATGGCTACACCTTC. It is translated as CASSESGNYGYTF.

The chain carries TRBV20-1 and TRBJ2-7; possibly TRBD1 for D (6 bases). Trimming cost V 6 bases and J 5 bases, with 11 bases left between them. Per germline, CDR1 DFQATT and CDR2 SNEGSKA (reference sequence). The CDR3 runs 11 residues. CDR3 in amino acids: CSAIRGNEQYF. The CDR3 nucleotides read TGCAGTGCCATCAGGGGCAACGAGCAGTACTTC.

The rearrangement joins TRBV28 to TRBJ1-4; D might be TRBD1 (6 bases). Trimming shortened V by 1 base and J by 8 bases, and 14 bases separated the two germline ends. The CDR3 totals 15 residues. Germline loops: CDR1 MDHEN, CDR2 SYDVKM. CDR3 region: CASSLSTGLREKLFF. The CDR3 DNA reads as TGTGCCAGCAGTTTATCTACAGGGTTACGAGAAAAACTGTTTTTT.

This chain links TRBV25-1 with TRBJ1-2; D gene unclear. Germline V gives CDR1 MGHDK, CDR2 SYGVNS. The CDR3 spans 12 residues. The V end was cut by 2 bases, the J end by 11 bases, with 12 bases between. The CDR3 spells CASSEGGSRYTF. In DNA form, the CDR3 reads TGTGCCAGCAGTGAAGGCGGCAGTAGGTACACCTTC.

V and J are TRBV12-5 and TRBJ1-5; TRBD1 agrees at 7 bases. Germline values: CDR1 LGHNT, CDR2 FRNRAP. The trim removed 6 bases at V and 2 bases at J, leaving 7 bases unmatched. The CDR3 covers 15 residues. CDR3 bases: TGTGCTAGTGGATCGAGACAGGGTGGCAATCAGCCCCAGCATTTT. Translated: CASGSRQGGNQPQHF.

The CDR3 sequence: CASSQDGQGDTGELFF. CDR3 nucleotide sequence: TGTGCCAGCAGCCAAGATGGCCAGGGCGACACCGGGGAGCTGTTTTTT. The V call is TRBV4-2, the J call TRBJ2-2; perhaps TRBD1 as D (5 bases). Trimming left V 0 bases short and J 3 bases short, with 11 bases between. This CDR3 has 16 residues. The germline V gene has CDR1 LGHNA and CDR2 YNFKEQ.

This clone showed up just once. The chain employs TRBV7-2 and TRBJ1-6; a possible D gene is TRBD1 (6 bases). This CDR3 has 15 amino acids. V dropped 4 bases and J dropped 11 bases, with 18 bases sitting between them. Germline V CDR1 and CDR2: SGHTA, FQGNSA. CDR3 region: CASSSRTGSLPPLHF. Here the CDR3 DNA reads TGTGCCAGCAGCTCGCGTACAGGGAGCCTTCCACCCCTCCACTTT.

The CDR3 DNA reads TGTGCCAGCAGCTTAGGACAGGGGGCTAACTATGGCTACACCTTC. It encodes CASSLGQGANYGYTF. The rearrangement uses TRBV5-5 and TRBJ1-2; 10 bases match TRBD1. The CDR3 length is 15 residues. Losses at the gene ends were 2 bases for V and 0 bases for J; bases not matched to a gene: 1. Per the germline V gene, CDR1 is SGHKS and CDR2 is YYEKEE (reference sequence).

The chain is built from TRBV9 and TRBJ1-1, with TRBD1 as a possible D gene (6 bases). The CDR3 has 16 residues. Germline V CDR1 and CDR2: SGDLS, YYNGEE. Trimming removed 4 bases from V and 5 bases from J, with 21 bases in between. The CDR3, as DNA: TGTGCCAGCAGCCTCCCACAGGGTTCAATGCGAACTGAAGCTTTCTTT. Encoded protein: CASSLPQGSMRTEAFF.

This chain connects TRBV6-4 to TRBJ2-2; D perhaps matches TRBD1 (6 bases). The germline V gene encodes CDR1 MRHNA and CDR2 SNTAGT. Trimming took 6 bases from V and 6 from J, leaving 17 bases between them. The CDR3 totals 15 residues. CDR3: CASSEVQGFAGELFF. CDR3 in DNA: TGTGCCAGCAGCGAGGTCCAGGGGTTCGCCGGGGAGCTGTTTTTT.

This clone was observed once. The gene calls are TRBV11-2 and TRBJ2-4; TRBD1 matches at 7 bases. The CDR3 covers 17 residues. J lost 0 bases, V lost 6 bases, and 11 bases had no gene match. CDR1 SGHAT and CDR2 FQNNGV come from the germline V gene. The CDR3 DNA follows: TGTGCCAGCAGTATAAGCCGGGACAGCCTAGCCAAAAACATTCAGTACTTC. It yields the protein CASSISRDSLAKNIQYF.

This chain links TRBV5-1 with TRBJ2-3; no reliable D call. From germline, CDR1 is SGHRS and CDR2 YFSETQ. CDR3 size: 15 residues. Trimming shortened V by 2 bases and J by 4 bases, and 14 bases separated the two germline ends. CDR3 sequence reads: CASSFGDSGADTQYF. DNA for the CDR3: TGCGCCAGCAGCTTCGGAGATTCTGGAGCAGATACGCAGTATTTT.

The genes are TRBV11-2 and TRBJ1-6; a possible D gene is TRBD1 (5 bases). Deletions cut 5 bases from V and 10 bases from J, with 15 bases between. This CDR3 spans 14 amino acids. The germline V gene encodes CDR1 SGHAT and CDR2 FQNNGV. The CDR3 DNA follows: TGTGCCAGCAGCCCGTTGCAGGGTCAATCACCCCTCCACTTT. The encoded protein is CASSPLQGQSPLHF.

The genes are TRBV11-2 and TRBJ2-1, with D possibly being TRBD2 (5 bases). V lost 4 bases and J 7 bases, leaving 14 bases between the germline ends. In germline, CDR1 is SGHAT, CDR2 FQNNGV. This CDR3 is built from 14 residues. The CDR3 DNA follows: TGTGCCAGCAGCTCAGAACTAGATACGAATGAGCAGTTCTTC. Protein sequence: CASSSELDTNEQFF.

The chain recombines TRBV5-1 with TRBJ1-2, with 8 bases fitting TRBD1. Per the germline V gene, CDR1 is SGHRS and CDR2 is YFSETQ. The J segment lost 6 bases and the V segment lost 2 bases, leaving 6 bases of the junction unmatched. This CDR3 spans 14 amino acids. CDR3 region: CASSFGDRLNGYTF. The CDR3, as DNA: TGCGCCAGCAGCTTCGGGGACAGGCTAAATGGCTACACCTTC.

The J gene is TRBJ2-7, the V gene TRBV2, with unresolved D. This CDR3 contains 13 residues. V lost 2 bases, J lost 6 bases, and 11 bases lay in between. Per the germline V gene, CDR1 is SNHLY and CDR2 is FYNNEI. The CDR3 DNA reads TGTGCCAGCAGTGAATCGGGTACATCCGAGCAGTACTTC. It specifies CASSESGTSEQYF.

The V call is TRBV2, the J call TRBJ2-1, with TRBD2 identical over 11 bases. After removal of 6 bases from V and 4 bases from J, the junction contained 8 bases not matched to a gene. The CDR3 loop spans 16 amino acids. Germline assignment: CDR1 SNHLY and CDR2 FYNNEI. CDR3 residues: CASSISGTSGYNEQFF. CDR3 bases: TGTGCCAGCAGCATATCCGGGACTAGCGGATACAATGAGCAGTTCTTC.

The V call is TRBV6-5, the J call TRBJ1-1; a possible D gene is TRBD1 (6 bases). CDR1 is MNHEY, CDR2 SVGAGI, per germline. Trimming pared 7 bases from V and 4 bases from J, leaving 13 bases between. This CDR3 has 13 amino acids. The CDR3 nucleotides are TGTGCCAGCAAAAGGACAGCGGTCACTGAAGCTTTCTTT. Protein sequence: CASKRTAVTEAFF.

This chain links TRBV27 with TRBJ1-5; possibly TRBD1 for D (6 bases). This CDR3 has 14 amino acids. V was trimmed by 8 bases and J by 6 bases, leaving 17 bases between them. In germline, CDR1 is MNHEY, CDR2 SMNVEV (reference sequence). CDR3 sequence: CASAWQGISQPQHF. DNA for the CDR3: TGTGCCAGCGCGTGGCAGGGGATCAGTCAGCCCCAGCATTTT.

Only one count was recorded for this clone. This rearrangement joins TRBV6-6 to TRBJ2-2; 7 bases align to TRBD1. The CDR3 is 14 amino acids. Trimming cost V 6 bases and J 7 bases; bases outside gene matches: 8. Germline lookup yields CDR1 MNHNY and CDR2 SVGAGI (reference sequence). The CDR3 region is CASRPDRAGGELFF. The CDR3 DNA reads as TGTGCCAGCAGGCCCGACAGGGCAGGCGGGGAGCTGTTTTTT.

Only one count was recorded for this clone. J is TRBJ2-5 and V is TRBV5-4, with 11 bases fitting TRBD1. Germline V gene sequence: CDR1 SGHNT, CDR2 YYREEE (reference sequence). This CDR3 is built from 16 residues. J gave up 4 bases and V 2 bases, and 7 bases lay outside the gene matches. The CDR3 nucleotides are TGTGCCAGCAGCTTAGGGGGACAGGGGGTCCGAGAGACCCAGTACTTC. Its protein is CASSLGGQGVRETQYF.

Worth noting for this clone: This sample includes further DNA sequences coding for the same CDR3. The chain employs TRBV30 and TRBJ1-2; 8 bases line up with TRBD1. Germline CDR1 is GTSNPN and CDR2 is SVGIG (reference sequence). The junction had 2 bases not matched to a gene; V was cut back by 3 bases and J by 5 bases. The CDR3 consists of 12 residues. The CDR3 loop is CAWSGTGYGYTF. Written as DNA, the CDR3 is TGTGCCTGGAGCGGGACAGGATATGGCTACACCTTC.

A word on this clone: The same CDR3 is also encoded by other DNA sequences in this sample. The chain couples TRBV9 to TRBJ2-7, with D tentatively TRBD2 (5 bases). CDR3 length equals 14 residues. Germline CDR1 reads SGDLS; CDR2 reads YYNGEE. Trimming cost V 0 bases and J 2 bases, with 9 bases left between them. For the CDR3, the DNA is TGTGCCAGCAGCGTAGCTACCGGGGCCTACGAGCAGTACTTC. This translates into CASSVATGAYEQYF. The full variable domain, its missing parts supplied by reference TRBV9 and TRBJ2-7, is DSGVTQTPKHLITATGQRVTLRCSPRSGDLSVYWYQQSLDQGLQFLIQYYNGEERAKGNILERFSAQQFPDLHSELNLSSLELGDSALYFCASSVATGAYEQYFGPGTRLTVT.

The chain recombines TRBV5-4 with TRBJ2-3; D is ambiguous. Trimming took off 6 bases at V and 1 base at J, with 15 bases between the two ends. This CDR3 is 15 amino acids long. CDR1 SGHNT and CDR2 YYREEE come from the germline V gene (reference sequence). In nucleotides, the CDR3 is TGTGCCAGCACTGGCCCGAGTCGGGGCACAGATACGCAGTATTTT. This gives the protein CASTGPSRGTDTQYF.